Listed below are T cell receptor beta chains from one sample, sequenced in a study of cytomegalovirus exposure and HLA in healthy donors. Clones were sequenced by immunoSEQ multiplex PCR, and TCRdb holds only the in-frame ones, with some missing. The sample carries some 190,000 clones, more than 70% recorded once. Sequenced: PBMCs. The receptor set was obtained from a girl aged 10-17 years in good health and CMV-seropositive. The CDR3 runs from the conserved cysteine through the conserved F or W. A D gene is named only where the DNA matches it firmly. Part of the rows lack a size; the others show once, few, many or a class for expanded clones.

clone_size	v_call	j_call	cdr3_length	d_call	cdr3_nt	cdr3_aa
-	TRBV25-1	TRBJ2-7	14	TRBD1	TGTGCCAGCAGTGGGACAGGGGGTTTGAGAGAGCAGTACTTC	CASSGTGGLREQYF
-	TRBV11-2	TRBJ2-3	16	TRBD2	TGTGCCAGCAGCTTAAGAAATAGCGGGGGTTTGGATACGCAGTATTTT	CASSLRNSGGLDTQYF
-	TRBV27	TRBJ2-7	16	-	TGTGCCAGCAGTTCACCGGCCCGCAGGGATCGCTACGAGCAGTACTTC	CASSSPARRDRYEQYF
few	TRBV7-7	TRBJ2-1	14	TRBD1	TGTGCTAGCAGCCCCCGCTCAGGGGGCAATGAGCAGTTCTTC	CASSPRSGGNEQFF
-	TRBV11-2	TRBJ1-1	12	-	TGTGCCAGCAGCTGGCTGAACACTGAAGCTTTCTTT	CASSWLNTEAFF
-	TRBV29-1	TRBJ2-7	13	TRBD1	TGCAGCGTTGAGCTGACAGGGCCGGCCGAGCAGTACTTC	CSVELTGPAEQYF
-	TRBV5-4	TRBJ2-1	15	-	TGTGCCAGCAGCTTGCGGGGGAGCTCCTACAATGAGCAGTTCTTC	CASSLRGSSYNEQFF
once	TRBV9	TRBJ2-7	15	TRBD2	TGTGCCAGCAGCGTAGACGGCGGGAGCCCCTACGAGCAGTACTTC	CASSVDGGSPYEQYF
-	TRBV10-1	TRBJ2-1	15	-	TGCGCCAGCAGTGAGTCGATGCGGCTTTACAATGAGCAGTTCTTC	CASSESMRLYNEQFF
-	TRBV27	TRBJ2-7	13	TRBD2	TGTGCCAGCGGCTTAGCGGGAGTAAGCGAGCAGTACTTC	CASGLAGVSEQYF
-	TRBV10-2	TRBJ2-7	15	TRBD1	TGCGCCAGCAGGGAGGGGACAGGGGGAACCTACGAGCAGTACTTC	CASREGTGGTYEQYF
-	TRBV10-1	TRBJ2-2	15	TRBD2	TGCGCCAGCAGTGACAGCGGGAAATCCACCGGGGAGCTGTTTTTT	CASSDSGKSTGELFF
-	TRBV10-1	TRBJ2-1	15	TRBD1	TGCGCCAGCAGTGAGAACAGGGGCTACTACAATGAGCAGTTCTTC	CASSENRGYYNEQFF